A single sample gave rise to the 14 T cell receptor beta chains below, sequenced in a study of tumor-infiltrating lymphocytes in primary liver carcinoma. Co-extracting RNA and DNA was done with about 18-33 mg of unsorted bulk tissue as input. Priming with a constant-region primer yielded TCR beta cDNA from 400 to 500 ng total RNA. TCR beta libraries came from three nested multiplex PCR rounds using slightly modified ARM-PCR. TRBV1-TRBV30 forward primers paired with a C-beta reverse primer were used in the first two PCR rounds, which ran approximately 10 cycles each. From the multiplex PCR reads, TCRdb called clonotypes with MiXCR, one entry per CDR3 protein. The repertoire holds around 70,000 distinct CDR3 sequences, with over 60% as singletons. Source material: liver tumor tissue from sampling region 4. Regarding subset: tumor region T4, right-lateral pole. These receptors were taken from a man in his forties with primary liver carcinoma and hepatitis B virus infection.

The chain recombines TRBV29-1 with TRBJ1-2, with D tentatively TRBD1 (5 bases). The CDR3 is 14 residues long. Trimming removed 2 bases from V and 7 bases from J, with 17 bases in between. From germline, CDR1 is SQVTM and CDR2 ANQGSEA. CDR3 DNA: TGCAGCGTTGAACTGCGGGGCGCAGGCTGTGGCTACACCTTC. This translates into CSVELRGAGCGYTF.

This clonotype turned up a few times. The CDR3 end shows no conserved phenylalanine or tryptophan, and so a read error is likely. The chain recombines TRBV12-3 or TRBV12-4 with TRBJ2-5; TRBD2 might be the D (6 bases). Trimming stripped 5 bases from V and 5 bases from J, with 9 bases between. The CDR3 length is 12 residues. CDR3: CASSRSGETQYV. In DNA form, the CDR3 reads TGTGCCAGCAGTCGGAGCGGGGAGACCCAGTACGTC.

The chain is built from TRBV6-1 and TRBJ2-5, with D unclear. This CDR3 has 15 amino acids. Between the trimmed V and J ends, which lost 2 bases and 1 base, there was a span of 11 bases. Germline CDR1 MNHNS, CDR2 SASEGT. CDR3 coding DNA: TGTGCCAGCAGTGAATACCGTAACGTCCAAGAGACCCAGTACTTC. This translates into CASSEYRNVQETQYF.

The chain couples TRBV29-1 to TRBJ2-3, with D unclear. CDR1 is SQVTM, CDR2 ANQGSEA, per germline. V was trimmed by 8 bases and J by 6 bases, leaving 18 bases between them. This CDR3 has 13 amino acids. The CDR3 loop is CSIGDGRMDTQYF. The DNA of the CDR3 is TGCAGCATTGGTGACGGCCGTATGGATACGCAGTATTTT.

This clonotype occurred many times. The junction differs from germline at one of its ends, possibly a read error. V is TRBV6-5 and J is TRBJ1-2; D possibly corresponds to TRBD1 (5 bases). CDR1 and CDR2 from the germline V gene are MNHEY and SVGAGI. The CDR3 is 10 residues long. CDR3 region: CASYHGTFFF. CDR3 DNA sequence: TGTGCCAGCTACCACGGGACCTTCTTCTTC.

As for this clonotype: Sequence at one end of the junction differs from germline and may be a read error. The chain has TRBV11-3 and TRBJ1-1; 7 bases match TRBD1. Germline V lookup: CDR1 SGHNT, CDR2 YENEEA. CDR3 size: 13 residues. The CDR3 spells CASNLAGGAEAFF. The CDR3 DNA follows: TGTGCCAGCAACTTAGCAGGGGGGGCTGAAGCTTTCTTC.

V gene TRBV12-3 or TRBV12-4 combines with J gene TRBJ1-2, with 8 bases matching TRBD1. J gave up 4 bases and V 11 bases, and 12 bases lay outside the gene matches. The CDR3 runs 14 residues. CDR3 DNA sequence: TGTGCCGGCAATACGGGACAGGCGATCTATGGCTACACCTTC. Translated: CAGNTGQAIYGYTF.

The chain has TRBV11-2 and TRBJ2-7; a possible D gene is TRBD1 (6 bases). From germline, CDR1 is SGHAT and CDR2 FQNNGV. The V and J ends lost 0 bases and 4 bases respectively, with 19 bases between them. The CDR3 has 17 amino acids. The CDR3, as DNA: TGTGCCAGCAGCTTAGAGTTCGGGACACTCAGCTCATACGAGCAGTACTTC. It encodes CASSLEFGTLSSYEQYF. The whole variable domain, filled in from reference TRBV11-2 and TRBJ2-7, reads EAGVAQSPRYKIIEKRQSVAFWCNPISGHATLYWYQQILGQGPKLLIQFQNNGVVDDSQLPKDRFSAERLKGVDSTLKIQPAKLEDSAVYLCASSLEFGTLSSYEQYFGPGTRLTVT.

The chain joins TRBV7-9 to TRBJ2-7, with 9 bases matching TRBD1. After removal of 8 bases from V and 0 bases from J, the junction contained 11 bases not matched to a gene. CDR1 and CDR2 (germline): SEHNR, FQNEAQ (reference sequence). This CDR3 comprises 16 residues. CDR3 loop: CASRTGTGKSSYEQYF. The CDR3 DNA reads TGTGCCAGCCGTACCGGGACAGGGAAAAGCTCCTACGAGCAGTACTTC.

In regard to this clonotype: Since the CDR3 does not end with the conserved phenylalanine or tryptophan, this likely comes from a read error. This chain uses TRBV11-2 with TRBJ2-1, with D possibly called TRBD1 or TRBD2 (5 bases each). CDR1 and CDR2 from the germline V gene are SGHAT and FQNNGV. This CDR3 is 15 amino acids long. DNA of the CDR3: TGTGTCAGCGTACTGGGGGACCTCCGGGGACATGAGCAGTTCCTC. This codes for CVSVLGDLRGHEQFL.

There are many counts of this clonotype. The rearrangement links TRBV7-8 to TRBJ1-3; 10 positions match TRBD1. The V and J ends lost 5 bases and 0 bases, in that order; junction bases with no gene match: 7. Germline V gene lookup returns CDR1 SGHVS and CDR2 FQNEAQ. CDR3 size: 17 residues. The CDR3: CASSPTGTGVSGNTIYF. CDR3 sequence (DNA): TGTGCCAGCAGCCCCACCGGGACAGGGGTCTCTGGAAACACCATATATTTT.

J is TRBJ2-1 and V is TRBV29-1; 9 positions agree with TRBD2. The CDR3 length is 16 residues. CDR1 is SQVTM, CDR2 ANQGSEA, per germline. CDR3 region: CNVTPGTSWRARVPFF. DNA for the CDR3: TGCAACGTCACCCCCGGGACTAGCTGGAGAGCACGAGTCCCGTTCTTC.

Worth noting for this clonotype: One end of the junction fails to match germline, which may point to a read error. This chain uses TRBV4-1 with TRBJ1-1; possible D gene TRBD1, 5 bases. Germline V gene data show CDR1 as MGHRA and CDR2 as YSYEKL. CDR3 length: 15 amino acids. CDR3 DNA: TGCGCCATCAGCCACCAAAGGGGAGGGACGGGTGGAGCTTTCTTT. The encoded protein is CAISHQRGGTGGAFF.

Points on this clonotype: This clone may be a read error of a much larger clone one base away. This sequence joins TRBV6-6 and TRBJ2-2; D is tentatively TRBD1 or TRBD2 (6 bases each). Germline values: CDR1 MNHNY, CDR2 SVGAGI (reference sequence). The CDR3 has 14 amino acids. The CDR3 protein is CASSRARDTGGLFF. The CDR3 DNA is TGTGCCAGCAGCCGAGCCCGGGACACCGGGGGGCTGTTTTTT.